This is a list of T cell receptor beta chains from one sample in a study of T cells after posttransplantation cyclophosphamide. This table comes from immunoSEQ multiplex PCR, and its TCRdb copy is limited to in-frame clones, with some not included. The table lists about 37,000 clones, with no singletons. The sequenced material came from PBMCs. These receptors were collected from a man aged 30 to 45 in good health and a related stem cell transplant donor. The CDR3 runs from the conserved cysteine through the conserved F or W. D genes are given only for firm matches. Clone size is shown for a subset of rows, as once, few, many or a class of expanded clone.

d_call | j_call | v_call | clone_size | cdr3_nt | cdr3_aa
TRBD1 | TRBJ1-5 | TRBV7-6 | many | TGTGCCAGCAGCTTAGGGGCAGGGGGAAGTCAGCCCCAGCATTTT | CASSLGAGGSQPQHF
TRBD1 | TRBJ1-1 | TRBV6-6 | many | TGTGCCAGCAGTTCCTCCGACAGGGCGAACACTGAAGCTTTCTTT | CASSSSDRANTEAFF
TRBD1 | TRBJ1-6 | TRBV14 | many | TGTGCCAGCAGCCAAAGGGGGCGCAATTCACCCCTCCACTTT | CASSQRGRNSPLHF
NA | TRBJ2-7 | TRBV27 | many | TGTGCCAGCAGTTCGGGGGGCCACTCCTACGAGCAGTACTTC | CASSSGGHSYEQYF
NA | TRBJ2-2 | TRBV5-1 | many | TGCGCCAGCAGCTGGAAACAGGGGAACACCGGGGAGCTGTTTTTT | CASSWKQGNTGELFF
TRBD1 | TRBJ1-5 | TRBV5-1 | many | TGCGCCAGCAGCTTGGACGGGACAGGGGATCAGCCCCAGCATTTT | CASSLDGTGDQPQHF
TRBD1 | TRBJ2-6 | TRBV7-6 | many | TGTGCCAGCAGCTCCTGGGGACAGGGGGCATCTGGGGCCAACGTCCTGACTTTC | CASSSWGQGASGANVLTF
NA | TRBJ2-5 | TRBV24-1 | NA | TGTGCCACCAGTGACCCCAGGGCCGGTGGGCTACAAGAGACCCAGTACTTC | CATSDPRAGGLQETQYF
NA | TRBJ1-6 | TRBV6-5 | many | TGTGCCAGCTCAGGATCCTCCTATAATTCACCCCTCCACTTT | CASSGSSYNSPLHF
NA | TRBJ2-2 | TRBV9 | few | TGTGCCAGCAGCGCGGGCCATAGCGGAGGGACCGGGGAGCTGTTTTTT | CASSAGHSGGTGELFF
TRBD1 | TRBJ2-7 | TRBV13 | many | TGTGCCAGCAGCTCCCCGGGACAGTCATACGAGCAGTACTTC | CASSSPGQSYEQYF
TRBD2 | TRBJ2-1 | TRBV5-4 | many | TGTGCCAGCAGCTTAGCGGGGGGGCCGAGCTTAGGCAATGAGCAGTTCTTC | CASSLAGGPSLGNEQFF
NA | TRBJ2-5 | TRBV11-2 | many | TGTGCCAGCAGCTTAGTGGGGGGACAAGAGACCCAGTACTTC | CASSLVGGQETQYF
NA | TRBJ2-3 | TRBV5-1 | many | TGCGCCAGCGCCCCGCGGGGCACAGATACGCAGTATTTT | CASAPRGTDTQYF
NA | TRBJ1-2 | TRBV6-2/TRBV6-3 | many | TGTGCCAGCTCCAGGGAAGGTGGCTACACCTTC | CASSREGGYTF
NA | TRBJ1-2 | TRBV19 | many | TGTGCCAGTAGTAGCGGTTCGGGTCAGCGAGGCTACACCTTC | CASSSGSGQRGYTF
NA | TRBJ2-3 | TRBV4-1 | many | TGCGCCAGCACCCTTCGCATATCAGGGACAGATACGCAGTATTTT | CASTLRISGTDTQYF
TRBD2 | TRBJ2-7 | TRBV4-1 | many | TGCGCCAGCAGCCCCCTCGGGCTAGCGGGTTCTGAGCAGTACTTC | CASSPLGLAGSEQYF
TRBD1 | TRBJ1-1 | TRBV27 | many | TGTGCCAGCAGTTTATGGAGGGGGCTCAGCACTGAAGCTTTCTTT | CASSLWRGLSTEAFF
NA | TRBJ2-2 | TRBV11-3 | NA | TGTGCCAGCAGCTTAGGGCAGGGAAACACCGGGGAGCTGTTTTTT | CASSLGQGNTGELFF
TRBD1 | TRBJ2-1 | TRBV6-4 | many | TGTGCCAGCAGTGCTTCTACAGGGGGTGATGAGCAGTTCTTC | CASSASTGGDEQFF
NA | TRBJ1-2 | TRBV5-4 | many | TGTGCCAGCAGCTTGGAGGCAGGGAATGGCTACACCTTC | CASSLEAGNGYTF
NA | TRBJ2-3 | TRBV9 | few | TGTGCCAGCAGCGTTGCGGGCGGGCCCCCCACAGATACGCAGTATTTT | CASSVAGGPPTDTQYF
NA | TRBJ1-2 | TRBV4-1 | many | TGCGCCAGCAGCCATCCTAACAACTATGGCTACACCTTC | CASSHPNNYGYTF
TRBD1 | TRBJ2-5 | TRBV24-1 | NA | TGTGCCACCAGTGATCCGGACAGGTGGGGAGAGACCCAGTACTTC | CATSDPDRWGETQYF
NA | TRBJ1-6 | TRBV5-6 | many | TGTGCCAGCTCAAGAGGCGGCGGTTATAATTCACCCCTCCACTTT | CASSRGGGYNSPLHF
NA | TRBJ2-3 | TRBV4-2 | few | TGTGCCAGCAGCCAAGCCGCAGGGACTAGCACAGATACGCAGTATTTT | CASSQAAGTSTDTQYF
NA | TRBJ2-3 | TRBV15 | few | TGTGCCACCAGCAGTCGACAAGATACGCAGTATTTT | CATSSRQDTQYF
NA | TRBJ2-5 | TRBV5-1 | NA | TGCGCCAGCAGCTTGGAACTTGCGGGAGAGACCCAGTACTTC | CASSLELAGETQYF
TRBD2 | TRBJ2-1 | TRBV7-3 | many | TGTGCCAGCAGCCGTAGCGGGGGGGCCCACAATGAGCAGTTCTTC | CASSRSGGAHNEQFF
NA | TRBJ1-4 | TRBV11-2 | NA | TGTGCCAGCAGCTTAGATCGCGGGGAGGGCGAAAAACTGTTTTTT | CASSLDRGEGEKLFF
NA | TRBJ2-3 | TRBV7-9 | few | TGTGCCAGCAGTCCGGGCACAGGGACGTTGGATACGCAGTATTTT | CASSPGTGTLDTQYF
NA | TRBJ2-7 | TRBV7-9 | many | TGTGCCAGCAGCTTGGGCAGCTTAATTTACGAGCAGTACTTC | CASSLGSLIYEQYF
TRBD1 | TRBJ1-2 | TRBV29-1 | NA | TGCAGCGCAGGGGGCACGGCCTATGGCTACACCTTC | CSAGGTAYGYTF
NA | TRBJ1-1 | TRBV10-1 | many | TGCGCCAGCAGCCATGACAAGACTGAAGCTTTCTTT | CASSHDKTEAFF
NA | TRBJ2-6 | TRBV7-6 | many | TGTGCCAGCAGCTTAAGGGGCTCTGGGGCCAACGTCCTGACTTTC | CASSLRGSGANVLTF
NA | TRBJ2-2 | TRBV28 | many | TGTGCCAGCAGTTTCGAACACGGGGAGCTGTTTTTT | CASSFEHGELFF
NA | TRBJ1-3 | TRBV19 | many | TGTGCCAGTAGTATATTGGACACAGTCTCTGGAAACACCATATATTTT | CASSILDTVSGNTIYF